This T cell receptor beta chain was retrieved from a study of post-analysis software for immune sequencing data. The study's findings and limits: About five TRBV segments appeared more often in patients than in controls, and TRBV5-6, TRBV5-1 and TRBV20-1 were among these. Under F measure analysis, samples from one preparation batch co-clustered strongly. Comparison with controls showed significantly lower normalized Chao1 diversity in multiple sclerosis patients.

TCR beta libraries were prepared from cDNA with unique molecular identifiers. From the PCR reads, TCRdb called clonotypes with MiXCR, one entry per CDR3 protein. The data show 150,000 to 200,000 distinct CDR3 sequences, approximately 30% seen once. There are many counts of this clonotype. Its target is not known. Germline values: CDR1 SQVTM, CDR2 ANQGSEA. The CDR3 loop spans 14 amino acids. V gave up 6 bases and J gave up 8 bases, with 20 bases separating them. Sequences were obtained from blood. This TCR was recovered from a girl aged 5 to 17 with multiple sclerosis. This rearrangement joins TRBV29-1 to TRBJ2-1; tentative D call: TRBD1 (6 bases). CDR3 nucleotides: TGCAGCGTCGTGGGGCAGGGGTTATGGGATGAGCAGTTCTTC. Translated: CSVVGQGLWDEQFF.